The 22 T cell receptor beta chains listed next were all sequenced from one sample in a study of identical twins. TCRdb processed the 5' RACE reads anew with MiXCR; each CDR3 protein has one entry. The top ten hold 12% of the sample, which has 350,000 to 450,000 distinct CDR3 sequences, about 18% seen once. The sample was naive T cells sorted from blood. These receptors all come from a man aged 50 or older in good health.

This clonotype was counted only a few times. The rearrangement uses TRBV4-2 and TRBJ2-1, with 8 bases that match TRBD2. With V trimmed by 0 bases and J by 7 bases, 8 bases remained unmatched. CDR1 LGHNA and CDR2 YNFKEQ come from the germline V gene. This CDR3 spans 16 amino acids. The DNA for the CDR3 is TGTGCCAGCAGCCAAGAAGGGCGGGGGGCCTGGAATGAGCAGTTCTTC. It specifies CASSQEGRGAWNEQFF.

This clonotype came up many times. V is TRBV20-1 and J is TRBJ1-2; the match to TRBD1 covers 7 bases. Germline V gene lookup returns CDR1 DFQATT and CDR2 SNEGSKA (reference sequence). This CDR3 comprises 14 residues. With V trimmed by 0 bases and J by 7 bases, 8 bases remained unmatched. CDR3 sequence (DNA): TGCAGTGCTAGAGATCCCAGGGGGATGTTTGGCTACACCTTC. Protein product: CSARDPRGMFGYTF.

The chain uses TRBV6-5 and TRBJ1-1, with D perhaps TRBD1 (5 bases). The CDR3 covers 14 residues. Germline CDR1 reads MNHEY; CDR2 reads SVGAGI. V lost 4 bases to trimming and J lost 1 base, with 10 bases between them. CDR3 sequence: CASSSRDSNTEAFF. The DNA of the CDR3 is TGTGCCAGCAGTTCCCGGGACTCGAACACTGAAGCTTTCTTT.

At least ten counts were recorded for this clonotype. This chain joins TRBV5-5 and TRBJ2-5, with D maybe TRBD2 (5 bases). CDR1 and CDR2 (germline): SGHKS, YYEKEE (reference sequence). Trimming shortened V by 4 bases and J by 4 bases, and 14 bases separated the two germline ends. The CDR3 contains 14 residues. CDR3 bases: TGTGCCAGCAGCCCGCCTGGAGGAGGAGAGACCCAGTACTTC. It codes for CASSPPGGGETQYF.

This rearrangement joins TRBV5-1 to TRBJ2-1, with D maybe TRBD2 (6 bases). V lost 5 bases and J lost 11, with 23 bases in between. Germline V gene lookup returns CDR1 SGHRS and CDR2 YFSETQ. The CDR3 contains 15 residues. CDR3 in amino acids: CASSPIEIAGNQQFF. The CDR3 nucleotides read TGCGCCAGCAGTCCGATAGAGATTGCGGGAAATCAGCAGTTCTTC. Supplemented by reference TRBV5-1 and TRBJ2-1, the full variable domain reads KAGVTQTPRYLIKTRGQQVTLSCSPISGHRSVSWYQQTPGQGLQFLFEYFSETQRNKGNFPGRFSGRQFSNSRSEMNVSTLELGDSALYLCASSPIEIAGNQQFFGPGTRLTVL.

This clonotype was recorded many times. This rearrangement joins TRBV6-1 to TRBJ2-1, with 11 bases that match TRBD1. Per germline, CDR1 MNHNS and CDR2 SASEGT. V gave up 6 bases and J gave up 4 bases; unmatched junction bases: 8. The CDR3 runs 16 residues. Here the CDR3 reads CASSPSGTGGYNEQFF. The CDR3 DNA is TGTGCCAGCAGCCCTTCCGGGACAGGGGGATACAATGAGCAGTTCTTC.

There are many counts of this clonotype. One end of the junction varies from germline; a read error may be responsible. The V gene is TRBV27, the J gene TRBJ1-1, with 9 bases aligning to TRBD1. This CDR3 is built from 16 residues. Looked up from germline, CDR1 is MNHEY and CDR2 is SMNVEV (reference sequence). CDR3 coding DNA: TGTGCCAGCAGATTATTACCCGGGACAGGGAGAACTGAAGCTTTCTTT. Its translation: CASRLLPGTGRTEAFF.

The rearrangement joins TRBV27 to TRBJ2-3; unclear D gene. The V gene lost 3 bases and the J gene lost 0 bases, with 10 bases spanning the gap. Germline V CDR1 and CDR2: MNHEY, SMNVEV (reference sequence). This CDR3 contains 15 residues. The CDR3 loop reads CASSLTPSSTDTQYF. CDR3 nucleotide sequence: TGTGCCAGCAGTTTGACACCTTCTAGCACAGATACGCAGTATTTT.

This clonotype came up many times. The chain's CDR3 is CASSQTSGGAVGEQFF. CDR3 DNA: TGCGCCAGCAGCCAAACAAGCGGGGGGGCCGTAGGTGAGCAGTTCTTC. The gene calls are TRBV4-1 and TRBJ2-1; 10 bases align to TRBD2. The V gene end was trimmed by 2 bases and the J gene end by 9 bases; junction bases not matched to a gene: 10. The germline gives CDR1 MGHRA, CDR2 YSYEKL. The CDR3 is 16 residues long.

This clonotype showed up many times. This rearrangement joins TRBV5-1 to TRBJ2-3; a possible D gene is TRBD1 (6 bases). Trimming took 4 bases from V and 3 from J, leaving 12 bases between them. This CDR3 has 14 residues. Germline CDR1 reads SGHRS; CDR2 reads YFSETQ. The CDR3 here is CASSPGQITDTQYF. DNA for the CDR3: TGCGCCAGCAGCCCAGGACAGATAACAGATACGCAGTATTTT.

The chain uses TRBV7-2 and TRBJ2-1; 9 bases agree with TRBD1. Germline loops: CDR1 SGHTA, CDR2 FQGNSA. There are 17 residues in the CDR3. After removal of 8 bases from V and 6 bases from J, the junction contained 17 bases not matched to a gene. The DNA of the CDR3 is TGTGCCAGCGCGGATGCACAGGGGGCGCTTGAGCTCAATGAGCAGTTCTTC. This encodes CASADAQGALELNEQFF.

V gene TRBV3-1 combines with J gene TRBJ2-5; D tentatively fits TRBD1 or TRBD2 (5 bases each). Deletions cut 0 bases from V and 5 bases from J, with 10 bases between. The CDR3 runs 14 residues. In germline, CDR1 is LGHDT, CDR2 YNNKEL (reference sequence). The CDR3 DNA reads TGTGCCAGCAGCCAAGAAGATTGGGGGGAGACCCAGTACTTC. Translation: CASSQEDWGETQYF.

A note on this clonotype: With a much larger clone just one base away, this may be a read error. This sequence joins TRBV6-5 and TRBJ2-1, with D unresolved. Trimming cost V 2 bases and J 1 base, with 6 bases left between them. This CDR3 region has 14 residues. Germline loops: CDR1 MNHEY, CDR2 SVGAGI. CDR3 DNA sequence: TGTGCCAGCAGTTACCGGAGTTCCTACAATGAGCAGTTCTTC. This sequence encodes CASSYRSSYNEQFF.

This clonotype was counted between two and nine times. The J gene is TRBJ2-2, the V gene TRBV7-9; 7 bases map to TRBD2. This CDR3 is built from 16 residues. Germline lookup yields CDR1 SEHNR and CDR2 FQNEAQ (reference sequence). Germline trimming cut 4 bases from V and 0 bases from J; bases unmatched to any gene: 5. In nucleotides, the CDR3 is TGTGCCAGCAGCTCCCCTAGCGGAACGAACACCGGGGAGCTGTTTTTT. Translated: CASSSPSGTNTGELFF.

This clonotype was counted between two and nine times. J is TRBJ2-4 and V is TRBV29-1, with a tentative D call TRBD1 (5 bases). The germline CDR1 and CDR2 sequences are SQVTM and ANQGSEA. The CDR3 has 17 amino acids. The V end lost 5 bases, the J end lost 0 bases, and 20 bases lay between the germline ends. The CDR3 reads CSVLGARENLAKNIQYF. Written as DNA, the CDR3 is TGCAGCGTTTTAGGGGCTCGCGAGAACCTAGCCAAAAACATTCAGTACTTC.

This clonotype was observed a few times. The V and J genes are TRBV3-1 and TRBJ2-3; D could derive from TRBD1 or TRBD2 (5 bases each). The CDR3 length is 13 residues. With 1 base removed from V and 6 bases from J, the gap between germline ends came to 8 bases. Germline V lookup: CDR1 LGHDT, CDR2 YNNKEL (reference sequence). DNA for the CDR3: TGTGCCAGCAGCCAAGGGGACGGGGATACGCAGTATTTT. The encoded protein is CASSQGDGDTQYF.

This clonotype was seen many times. The chain carries TRBV3-1 and TRBJ2-4; TRBD2 matches at 7 bases. The V gene's germline CDR1 is LGHDT and CDR2 YNNKEL (reference sequence). J gave up 7 bases and V 1 base, and 7 bases lay outside the gene matches. CDR3 length: 15 residues. CDR3 in amino acids: CASSQVGLGGNIQYF. The CDR3 region has the DNA TGTGCCAGCAGCCAAGTGGGATTGGGAGGGAACATTCAGTACTTC.

V and J are TRBV7-9 and TRBJ1-5; tentatively, D is TRBD1 (5 bases). The CDR3 covers 15 residues. Trimming took off 5 bases at V and 3 bases at J, with 14 bases between the two ends. Germline assignment: CDR1 SEHNR and CDR2 FQNEAQ (reference sequence). Here the CDR3 reads CASSAAGVANQPQHF. In DNA, the CDR3 is TGTGCCAGCAGCGCCGCGGGGGTTGCCAATCAGCCCCAGCATTTT.

The chain employs TRBV6-1 and TRBJ1-1, with 8 bases aligning to TRBD1. CDR1 and CDR2 from the germline V gene are MNHNS and SASEGT. The CDR3 totals 15 residues. The junction had 4 bases not matched to a gene; V was cut back by 3 bases and J by 1 base. CDR3 residues: CASSDRQGRNTEAFF. DNA for the CDR3: TGTGCCAGCAGTGATAGACAGGGGAGGAACACTGAAGCTTTCTTT.

This clonotype was recorded many times. V is TRBV6-5 and J is TRBJ2-7, with TRBD2 identical over 7 bases. The junction had 3 bases not matched to a gene; V was cut back by 0 bases and J by 7 bases. Germline loops: CDR1 MNHEY, CDR2 SVGAGI. The CDR3 is 13 residues long. CDR3 DNA sequence: TGTGCCAGCAGTTACTCGGGGGGGAGGGAGCAGTACTTC. It translates to CASSYSGGREQYF.

This clonotype appeared a few times. The chain employs TRBV4-2 and TRBJ2-1; a weak D match, TRBD1 (6 bases). V shed 4 bases and J shed 5 bases, with 15 bases lying between them. The CDR3 runs 15 residues. Germline CDR1 and CDR2: LGHNA and YNFKEQ. CDR3 region: CASSLRGKGDNEQFF. The DNA for the CDR3 is TGTGCCAGCAGCCTTAGGGGTAAGGGGGACAATGAGCAGTTCTTC.

This clonotype was picked up one time. The chain uses TRBV20-1 and TRBJ2-5; possible D gene TRBD2, 5 bases. The CDR3 consists of 11 residues. V was shortened by 8 bases and J by 5 bases, with 12 bases between the two germline ends. The germline V gene encodes CDR1 DFQATT and CDR2 SNEGSKA (reference sequence). Here the CDR3 DNA reads TGCAGTACAACTAGTCGGGAGACCCAGTACTTC. As protein: CSTTSRETQYF.